These T cell receptor beta chains were read from a single sample in a study of blood T cell repertoires in COVID-19. The assay was immunoSEQ multiplex PCR, and TCRdb's table has in-frame clones only and misses some. The table lists around 700,000 clones, about nine tenths of them singletons. Sequenced sample: peripheral blood. The source of these receptors is a woman between 18 and 29 years old with acute or convalescent COVID-19. Both conserved end residues are part of each CDR3. Part of the rows lack a size; the others show once, few, many or a class for expanded clones.

j_call clone_size v_call cdr3_aa
TRBJ1-2 few TRBV15 CATSRAPERTANYGYTF
TRBJ1-1 . TRBV9 CASSDTGGTEAFF
TRBJ1-1 . TRBV7-9 CASSSPGARLNTEAFF
TRBJ1-1 . TRBV10-2 CASRHSTEAFF
TRBJ1-2 few TRBV3-1/TRBV3-2 CASSQEVYKEGYTF
TRBJ1-4 . TRBV5-1 CASSLVAGHEKLFF
TRBJ1-5 few TRBV19 CASSTQTGYGNQPQHF
TRBJ2-3 . TRBV24-1 CATSDLRTGQGIGTQYF
TRBJ1-1 . TRBV25-1 CASSEAMGAGDTEAFF
TRBJ2-6 . TRBV24-1 CATSAAGRVGANVLTF
TRBJ2-2 . TRBV9 CASSPPGGPNTGELFF
TRBJ1-2 . TRBV5-4 CASSLVGAGGYTF
TRBJ1-1 once TRBV28 CASSSPTDRGPEAFF
TRBJ2-7 . TRBV5-4 CASSLERTSGGLTYEQYF
TRBJ2-1 . TRBV20-1 CSASNSGGADEQFF
TRBJ1-1 . TRBV10-3 CAINSPDRGWGNTEAFF
TRBJ1-2 . TRBV2 CASRTGNGYTF
TRBJ2-1 . TRBV11-1 CASSLWWGGRNEQFF
TRBJ1-4 . TRBV19 CASSPGQGLNEKLFF
TRBJ1-3 . TRBV9 CASSVDSHPSGNTIYF
TRBJ1-2 . TRBV27 CASRNRAGYGYTF
TRBJ2-7 . TRBV7-2 CASSLDRYSSYEQYF
TRBJ1-1 . TRBV3-1/TRBV3-2 CASRPTGLRRNTEAFF
TRBJ2-5 . TRBV4-1 CASSPSSTQAAETQYF
TRBJ1-6 . TRBV30 CAWSVGVWALHF
TRBJ1-2 . TRBV5-1 CASGQGDGYTF
TRBJ1-2 . TRBV7-8 CASSPGGRGGHYGYTF
TRBJ2-1 . TRBV11-2 CASSLEFHRDNEQFF
TRBJ1-3 once TRBV2 CASPKEVEGNTIYF
TRBJ1-5 . TRBV7-2 CASSLDRRDQPQHF
TRBJ1-5 . TRBV29-1 CSVQLAGVDQPQHF
TRBJ2-7 . TRBV6-5 CASSYSIQGMKQYF
TRBJ1-6 . TRBV15 CATVVQTGSSYNSPLHF
TRBJ1-4 . TRBV30 CAWAGARGEKLFF
TRBJ1-1 . TRBV2 CASRAQGWDTEAFF
TRBJ2-3 . TRBV11-2 CASSLVRSAADTQYF
TRBJ2-5 . TRBV11-3 CASSDSIGETQYF
TRBJ2-7 . TRBV12-3/TRBV12-4 CASSTGTLYEQYF
TRBJ1-5 few TRBV24-1 CATSDSSFNQPQHF
TRBJ1-2 once TRBV5-5 CASSLLTEFYGYTF